One and the same sample provided the 8 T cell receptor beta chains below, sequenced in a study of T cell responses to AZD1222 COVID-19 vaccine. The table came from immunoSEQ multiplex PCR; TCRdb's copy has only in-frame clones and leaves some out. The sample has 120,000 to 150,000 clones; roughly 93% are singletons. This sample comprised peripheral blood, obtained 28 days after the second AZD1222 dose. These receptors originate from an adult who received the AZD1222 COVID-19 vaccine.

The V gene is TRBV5-1, the J gene TRBJ2-1; 8 bases are a match to TRBD2. J was trimmed by 6 bases and V by 4 bases; bases with no gene match: 6. Germline-derived CDR1 and CDR2 are SGHRS and YFSETQ. The CDR3 is 14 residues long. The CDR3 loop is CASSLKAGANEQFF. CDR3 nucleotide sequence: TGCGCCAGCAGCCTTAAAGCGGGGGCCAATGAGCAGTTCTTC.

This rearrangement joins TRBV7-2 to TRBJ2-7; 8 positions agree with TRBD2. Germline CDR1 is SGHTA and CDR2 is FQGNSA. The CDR3 totals 14 residues. The trim removed 6 bases at V and 3 bases at J, leaving 7 bases unmatched. Here the CDR3 reads CASRSSGLIYEQYF. DNA of the CDR3: TGTGCCAGCAGATCTAGCGGGCTTATCTACGAGCAGTACTTC.

The rearrangement links TRBV5-1 to TRBJ1-4; 8 positions agree with TRBD1. The CDR3 contains 16 residues. CDR1 is SGHRS, CDR2 YFSETQ, per germline. V dropped 0 bases and J dropped 8; count of bases not matched to a gene: 9. In DNA, the CDR3 is TGCGCCAGCAGCTTGGACCCTCAGGGGGCCCCGGAAAAACTGTTTTTT. This sequence encodes CASSLDPQGAPEKLFF.

In regard to this clone: Other DNA sequences in the same sample also yield this CDR3. The rearrangement joins TRBV7-9 to TRBJ2-5; TRBD1 matches 8 bases. Germline CDR1 SEHNR, CDR2 FQNEAQ (reference sequence). CDR3 length equals 14 residues. The V segment lost 5 bases and the J segment 4 bases; nucleotides outside the gene matches: 6. This CDR3 is CASSLTGGRETQYF. CDR3 bases: TGTGCCAGCAGCCTCACAGGGGGTCGAGAGACCCAGTACTTC.

The V and J genes are TRBV27 and TRBJ2-5; D is undetermined. This CDR3 is built from 13 residues. Germline V gene data show CDR1 as MNHEY and CDR2 as SMNVEV (reference sequence). Trimming removed 4 bases at V and 2 bases at J, with 8 bases between. The CDR3 DNA reads TGTGCCAGCAGTTCTTCCCCTCAAGAGACCCAGTACTTC. It encodes CASSSSPQETQYF.

V gene TRBV2 combines with J gene TRBJ1-2; no clear D gene. Trimming removed 6 bases from V and 0 bases from J, with 14 bases in between. CDR1 and CDR2 from the germline V gene are SNHLY and FYNNEI. CDR3 length: 15 residues. The CDR3 here is CASSQPGRSNYGYTF. In nucleotides, the CDR3 is TGTGCCAGCAGCCAGCCCGGGCGCTCTAACTATGGCTACACCTTC.

V gene TRBV7-2 combines with J gene TRBJ1-1; TRBD1 might be the D (6 bases). Per germline, CDR1 SGHTA and CDR2 FQGNSA. The V and J ends lost 0 bases and 5 bases respectively, with 13 bases between them. The CDR3 runs 15 residues. CDR3 nucleotides: TGTGCCAGCAGCTTAGCTGGGGGCCCGGGGACTGAAGCTTTCTTT. It encodes CASSLAGGPGTEAFF.

The chain couples TRBV7-9 to TRBJ1-1, with D perhaps matching TRBD1 (6 bases). Trimming stripped 1 base from V and 3 bases from J, with 15 bases between. In germline, CDR1 is SEHNR, CDR2 FQNEAQ (reference sequence). The CDR3 extends over 16 amino acids. CDR3 nucleotides: TGTGCCAGCAGCTTAGAGTGGGGGGGCGAGGACACTGAAGCTTTCTTT. Translating it yields CASSLEWGGEDTEAFF. Combining the CDR3 with reference TRBV7-9 and TRBJ1-1 gives the whole variable domain DTGVSQNPRHKITKRGQNVTFRCDPISEHNRLYWYRQTLGQGPEFLTYFQNEAQLEKSRLLSDRFSAERPKGSFSTLEIQRTEQGDSAMYLCASSLEWGGEDTEAFFGQGTRLTVV.